Presented here are 26 T cell receptor beta chains from one specimen sequenced in a study of CD8+ T cells in alopecia areata. As to treatment: oral pan-JAK inhibitor, 5-10 mg twice daily. Once RNA had been extracted, it was reverse transcribed into cDNA to act as the sequencing template. Some clones are missing from TCRdb's copy, which holds only in-frame ones; the method was immunoSEQ multiplex PCR. The data hold about 200,000 clones, with 45% to 75% observed a single time. The material sequenced was CD4+ T cells sorted from blood, taken at week 4, from a patient treated with tofacitinib. The receptors originated from a human donor with alopecia areata.

The chain links TRBV30 to TRBJ1-5; 9 positions agree with TRBD1. The CDR3 sequence is 13 residues long. V lost 5 bases to trimming and J lost 4 bases; unmatched junction nucleotides: 3. CDR1 and CDR2 (germline): GTSNPN, SVGIG (reference sequence). The CDR3 region is CAWGTGLNQPQHF. The CDR3 DNA reads as TGTGCCTGGGGGACAGGGCTTAATCAGCCCCAGCATTTT.

This clone was observed a handful of times. The rearrangement joins TRBV30 to TRBJ2-7; D gene uncertain. V lost 0 bases and J 6 bases, leaving 18 bases between the germline ends. The CDR3 is 15 residues long. The germline V gene has CDR1 GTSNPN and CDR2 SVGIG (reference sequence). The CDR3 region is CAWSVAGVSFSEQYF. In DNA form, the CDR3 reads TGTGCCTGGAGTGTAGCTGGAGTCAGTTTCTCCGAGCAGTACTTC.

This clone occurred a few times. The gene calls are TRBV7-2 and TRBJ1-6; D gene uncertain. Per the germline V gene, CDR1 is SGHTA and CDR2 is FQGNSA. V lost 2 bases and J lost 7, with 15 bases in between. The CDR3 totals 16 residues. The CDR3, as DNA: TGTGCCAGCAGCTTACGACCCCGGGCGGAGAATTCACCCCTCCACTTT. This sequence encodes CASSLRPRAENSPLHF. Based on the CDR3 plus reference TRBV7-2 and TRBJ1-6, the full variable domain is GAGVSQSPSNKVTEKGKDVELRCDPISGHTALYWYRQSLGQGLEFLIYFQGNSAPDKSGLPSDRFSAERTGGSVSTLTIQRTQQEDSAVYLCASSLRPRAENSPLHFGNGTRLTVT.

V and J are TRBV27 and TRBJ2-1, with D unclear. This CDR3 contains 12 residues. With 4 bases removed from V and 8 bases from J, the gap between germline ends came to 9 bases. Germline V gene lookup returns CDR1 MNHEY and CDR2 SMNVEV (reference sequence). The CDR3 sequence is CASSSPWDEQFF. The CDR3 nucleotides are TGTGCCAGCAGTTCCCCCTGGGATGAGCAGTTCTTC.

This clone was counted between two and nine times. The same CDR3 also results from other DNA sequences found in this sample. The chain recombines TRBV5-1 with TRBJ1-1; D is undetermined. CDR1 and CDR2 from the germline V gene are SGHRS and YFSETQ. V was pared by 0 bases and J by 1 base, with 4 bases between. The CDR3 length is 13 residues. The CDR3, as DNA: TGCGCCAGCAGCTTGGGCGAGAACACTGAAGCTTTCTTT. Encoded protein: CASSLGENTEAFF.

The chain has TRBV7-9 and TRBJ1-1, with a possible D match to TRBD1 (6 bases). V was cut by 8 bases and J by 1 base, with 11 bases left in between. In germline, CDR1 is SEHNR, CDR2 FQNEAQ (reference sequence). The CDR3 runs 13 residues. This CDR3 is CASLRGRNTEAFF. The DNA for the CDR3 is TGTGCCAGCCTTCGGGGGCGGAACACTGAAGCTTTCTTT. Combining the CDR3 with reference TRBV7-9 and TRBJ1-1 gives the whole variable domain DTGVSQNPRHKITKRGQNVTFRCDPISEHNRLYWYRQTLGQGPEFLTYFQNEAQLEKSRLLSDRFSAERPKGSFSTLEIQRTEQGDSAMYLCASLRGRNTEAFFGQGTRLTVV.

J is TRBJ2-2 and V is TRBV4-2; D remains ambiguous. Germline V gene lookup returns CDR1 LGHNA and CDR2 YNFKEQ. V gave up 0 bases and J gave up 5 bases, with 4 bases separating them. The CDR3 has 13 amino acids. The CDR3 nucleotides are TGTGCCAGCAGCCAAGATATGACCGGGGAGCTGTTTTTT. It translates to CASSQDMTGELFF.

The J gene is TRBJ2-7, the V gene TRBV6-5; the D gene is possibly TRBD1 (6 bases). Deletions cut 2 bases from V and 11 bases from J, with 10 bases between. Germline V CDR1 and CDR2: MNHEY, SVGAGI. The CDR3 totals 11 residues. The CDR3 region has the DNA TGTGCCAGCAGTTACAGGGGGAAGGAGTACTTC. Translation: CASSYRGKEYF.

In this sample, this clone turned up a few times. The chain has TRBV28 and TRBJ1-5, with 11 nucleotides matching TRBD1. Germline CDR1 MDHEN, CDR2 SYDVKM. Trimming at V came to 6 bases and at J to 6 bases, leaving 13 bases not matched to a gene. The CDR3 is 17 residues long. Written as DNA, the CDR3 is TGTGCCAGCAGCCCTAATGGACAGGGGGCGTGGAGTCAGCCCCAGCATTTT. Its translation: CASSPNGQGAWSQPQHF.

This rearrangement joins TRBV5-6 to TRBJ2-3; possibly TRBD2 for D (6 bases). V lost 4 bases and J lost 2, with 17 bases in between. Germline V CDR1 and CDR2: SGHDT, YYEEEE. This CDR3 is 16 amino acids long. CDR3 in amino acids: CASSERLVTHTDTQYF. The CDR3 nucleotides are TGTGCCAGCAGCGAACGACTAGTTACCCACACAGATACGCAGTATTTT.

This clone was counted only a few times. J is TRBJ2-7 and V is TRBV29-1; 10 bases align to TRBD2. Germline V CDR1 and CDR2: SQVTM, ANQGSEA. The CDR3 contains 16 residues. J lost 2 bases, V lost 0 bases, and 7 bases had no gene match. Here the CDR3 DNA reads TGCAGCGTTGAAGATCCTAGCGGGGGACGACCCTACGAGCAGTACTTC. This sequence encodes CSVEDPSGGRPYEQYF.

The genes are TRBV27 and TRBJ1-6; D remains ambiguous. CDR3 length equals 17 residues. Germline V gene lookup returns CDR1 MNHEY and CDR2 SMNVEV (reference sequence). Trimming took off 3 bases at V and 0 bases at J, with 12 bases between the two ends. The CDR3 bases are TGTGCCAGCAGTTTGTTGGTGCCAAGCTCCTATAATTCACCCCTCCACTTT. As protein: CASSLLVPSSYNSPLHF.

CDR3 in amino acids: CATSRDHVSASGGRDTQYF. The CDR3 DNA reads TGTGCCACCAGCAGAGATCATGTTTCGGCTAGCGGGGGGCGAGATACGCAGTATTTT. This chain links TRBV15 with TRBJ2-3; TRBD2 agrees at 11 bases. This CDR3 spans 19 amino acids. Trimming at V came to 0 bases and at J to 5 bases, leaving 13 bases not matched to a gene. Germline-derived CDR1 and CDR2 are LNHNV and YYDKDF (reference sequence).

The rearrangement joins TRBV29-1 to TRBJ1-1; D call uncertain. The CDR3 is 13 amino acids. Germline V gene sequence: CDR1 SQVTM, CDR2 ANQGSEA. V was clipped by 6 bases and J by 3 bases, with 14 bases between them. CDR3 sequence: CSVQIRLYTEAFF. For the CDR3, the DNA is TGCAGCGTGCAAATCAGGTTATACACTGAAGCTTTCTTT.

The table lists this clone with a count of one. The chain is built from TRBV2 and TRBJ2-7, with 8 bases matching TRBD1. The CDR3 spans 15 residues. Germline trimming cut 8 bases from V and 5 bases from J; bases unmatched to any gene: 14. Germline CDR1 is SNHLY and CDR2 is FYNNEI. Here the CDR3 reads CASRLRGQGYHEQYF. In DNA, the CDR3 is TGTGCCAGCCGTCTCCGAGGACAGGGTTACCACGAGCAGTACTTC. Full variable domain (outside the CDR3, taken from reference TRBV2 and TRBJ2-7): EPEVTQTPSHQVTQMGQEVILRCVPISNHLYFYWYRQILGQKVEFLVSFYNNEISEKSEIFDDQFSVERPDGSNFTLKIRSTKLEDSAMYFCASRLRGQGYHEQYFGPGTRLTVT.

This clone was observed a few times. The chain couples TRBV6-6 to TRBJ1-1; TRBD1 matches at 9 bases. CDR3 length: 13 amino acids. J lost 6 bases, V lost 2 bases, and 1 base had no gene match. The germline V gene has CDR1 MNHNY and CDR2 SVGAGI (reference sequence). The CDR3 region has the DNA TGTGCCAGCAGTTACCGGGACAGGGCTGAAGCTTTCTTT. It is translated as CASSYRDRAEAFF.

V gene TRBV6-5 combines with J gene TRBJ2-7; 7 bases are shared with TRBD1. With V trimmed by 8 bases and J by 0 bases, 1 base remained unmatched. The germline V gene encodes CDR1 MNHEY and CDR2 SVGAGI. The CDR3 has 12 residues. The CDR3 spells CASWDSSYEQYF. CDR3 DNA sequence: TGTGCCAGCTGGGACAGCTCCTACGAGCAGTACTTC.

This clone was observed a handful of times. This chain joins TRBV25-1 and TRBJ2-1; 11 bases fit TRBD2. The CDR3 has 16 amino acids. Trimming removed 1 base from V and 9 bases from J; junction bases left unmatched: 8. Germline CDR1 is MGHDK and CDR2 is SYGVNS. The CDR3 DNA reads as TGTGCCAGCAGTGAATCTGGTAGCGGGGGGGCCATTGAGCAGTTCTTC. Translating it yields CASSESGSGGAIEQFF.

Ten or more counts support this clone. An end of the junction differs from the germline gene, which may be a read error. This chain links TRBV7-7 with TRBJ1-1, with D possibly matching TRBD1 (5 bases). The CDR3 has 13 amino acids. Germline assignment: CDR1 SSHAT and CDR2 FNYEAQ (reference sequence). The CDR3 DNA is TGTGCTAGCAGCCGCGGACAGAACACTGAAGCTTTCTTT. As protein: CASSRGQNTEAFF.

The chain employs TRBV30 and TRBJ1-5; 10 nucleotides line up with TRBD1. V dropped 5 bases and J dropped 7; count of bases not matched to a gene: 5. The CDR3 is 13 residues long. Germline lookup yields CDR1 GTSNPN and CDR2 SVGIG (reference sequence). The CDR3 reads CAWDRGQGQPQHF. The CDR3 DNA follows: TGTGCCTGGGACAGGGGGCAGGGGCAGCCCCAGCATTTT. Combining the CDR3 with reference TRBV30 and TRBJ1-5 gives the whole variable domain SQTIHQWPATLVQPVGSPLSLECTVEGTSNPNLYWYRQAAGRGLQLLFYSVGIGQISSEVPQNLSASRPQDRQFILSSKKLLLSDSGFYLCAWDRGQGQPQHFGDGTRLSIL.

This clone appeared a few times. This sequence joins TRBV4-3 and TRBJ1-6, with a weak D call TRBD1 (6 bases). The CDR3 length is 16 residues. Germline V gene lookup returns CDR1 LGHNA and CDR2 YSLEER. Trimming pared 0 bases from V and 7 bases from J, leaving 13 bases between. CDR3 residues: CASSQEVRTENSPLHF. CDR3 nucleotide sequence: TGCGCCAGCAGCCAAGAGGTGCGGACAGAGAATTCACCCCTCCACTTT.

V is TRBV30 and J is TRBJ1-1, with D hard to call. Germline V gene sequence: CDR1 GTSNPN, CDR2 SVGIG (reference sequence). The CDR3 is 14 residues long. The V and J ends lost 4 bases and 0 bases respectively, with 12 bases between them. The CDR3 loop is CAWKMGYMNTEAFF. The DNA for the CDR3 is TGTGCCTGGAAAATGGGATACATGAACACTGAAGCTTTCTTT.

This clone was detected only a few times. Distinct nucleotide sequences in the sample also encode this CDR3. The chain has TRBV30 and TRBJ1-6, with D maybe TRBD1 (5 bases). Trimming removed 2 bases from V and 6 bases from J, with 8 bases in between. CDR1 is GTSNPN, CDR2 SVGIG, per germline (reference sequence). CDR3 length: 13 residues. CDR3 in DNA: TGTGCCTGGAGTCGACAGTCTAATTCACCCCTCCACTTT. Protein sequence: CAWSRQSNSPLHF.

V usage is TRBV29-1 and J usage is TRBJ1-2; TRBD1 matches 7 bases. CDR3 size: 13 residues. With 6 bases clipped from V and 8 bases from J, the junction kept 12 bases outside the gene matches. The germline CDR1 and CDR2 sequences are SQVTM and ANQGSEA. DNA of the CDR3: TGCAGCGTCCCCGACAGGGTGGTGGGGGGCTACACCTTC. Translated: CSVPDRVVGGYTF.

The table lists this clone with a count of one. CDR3 amino acids: CASSLGTNRGGSTDTQYF. CDR3 bases: TGTGCCAGCAGCCTCGGGACTAACCGGGGGGGTAGCACAGATACGCAGTATTTT. The rearrangement uses TRBV5-6 and TRBJ2-3, with 8 bases aligning to TRBD2. The CDR3 contains 18 residues. The trim removed 4 bases at V and 0 bases at J, leaving 13 bases unmatched. From germline, CDR1 is SGHDT and CDR2 YYEEEE.

V usage is TRBV29-1 and J usage is TRBJ2-4; perhaps TRBD2 as D (5 bases). Germline assignment: CDR1 SQVTM and CDR2 ANQGSEA. This CDR3 contains 13 residues. The V end lost 1 base, the J end lost 4 bases, and 8 bases lay between the germline ends. CDR3 sequence (DNA): TGCAGCGTTGAAGCGGGAACAAAAAACATTCAGTACTTC. Residues: CSVEAGTKNIQYF. Looking up the rest from reference TRBV29-1 and TRBJ2-4 gives the full variable domain: SAVISQKPSRDICQRGTSLTIQCQVDSQVTMMFWYRQQPGQSLTLIATANQGSEATYESGFVIDKFPISRPNLTFSTLTVSNMSPEDSSIYLCSVEAGTKNIQYFGAGTRLSVL.